This is a list of T cell receptor beta chains from one sample in a study of CD8 T cells in Susac syndrome. Via MiXCR, TCRdb re-called the immunoSEQ multiplex PCR reads, giving one row per CDR3 protein. The sample yields around 180,000 distinct CDR3 sequences, 90% to 95% seen once. The sequenced material came from CD4+ T cells from PBMCs. The origin of the receptors is a human donor with Susac syndrome. CDR3s include the opening cysteine and the closing phenylalanine or tryptophan. The order of the fields is CDR3 protein, CDR3 DNA, D gene, V gene, J gene, clone size. A D gene is named only where the DNA matches it firmly. Size is omitted from some rows. Given values are once, few, many or a class for expanded clones.

CDR3aa: CASSLRASGGAAYEQYF; CDR3nt: TGTGCCAGCAGCTTACGGGCTAGCGGGGGGGCAGCCTACGAGCAGTACTTC; d_gene: TRBD2; v_gene: TRBV7-8; j_gene: TRBJ2-7; abundance: .
CDR3aa: CASSYGGTGEKLFF; CDR3nt: TGTGCCAGCAGTTACGGGGGGACAGGTGAAAAACTGTTTTTT; d_gene: TRBD1; v_gene: TRBV6-5; j_gene: TRBJ1-4; abundance: once
CDR3aa: CASGLGWDRHTEAFF; CDR3nt: TGTGCCAGCGGGCTCGGCTGGGATCGACACACTGAAGCTTTCTTT; d_gene: .; v_gene: TRBV7-2; j_gene: TRBJ1-1; abundance: .
CDR3aa: CASSLRRGRDTEAFF; CDR3nt: TGTGCCAGCAGCTTGAGGAGGGGGCGTGACACTGAAGCTTTCTTT; d_gene: TRBD1; v_gene: TRBV5-4; j_gene: TRBJ1-1; abundance: once
CDR3aa: CASSPNPGSGQETQYF; CDR3nt: TGTGCCAGCAGCCCCAACCCCGGCAGTGGGCAAGAGACCCAGTACTTC; d_gene: .; v_gene: TRBV4-2; j_gene: TRBJ2-5; abundance: .
CDR3aa: CASSPPGIREKLFF; CDR3nt: TGTGCCAGCAGTCCACCAGGGATACGCGAAAAACTGTTTTTT; d_gene: .; v_gene: TRBV12-3/TRBV12-4; j_gene: TRBJ1-4; abundance: .
CDR3aa: CASSPTASGGTRTDTQYF; CDR3nt: TGTGCCAGCAGTCCTACTGCTAGCGGGGGCACCCGCACAGATACGCAGTATTTT; d_gene: TRBD2; v_gene: TRBV6-1; j_gene: TRBJ2-3; abundance: .
CDR3aa: CASSQGIPDGGAKNIQYF; CDR3nt: TGTGCCAGCAGCCAAGGGATTCCGGACGGGGGGGCCAAAAACATTCAGTACTTC; d_gene: TRBD2; v_gene: TRBV4-2; j_gene: TRBJ2-4; abundance: .
CDR3aa: CASGWTFPVRETQYF; CDR3nt: TGTGCTAGTGGTTGGACCTTCCCGGTCCGGGAGACCCAGTACTTC; d_gene: .; v_gene: TRBV12-5; j_gene: TRBJ2-5; abundance: .
CDR3aa: CASSPGQALTTNEKLFF; CDR3nt: TGCGCCAGCAGCCCCGGACAGGCTTTAACAACTAATGAAAAACTGTTTTTT; d_gene: TRBD1; v_gene: TRBV4-1; j_gene: TRBJ1-4; abundance: .
CDR3aa: CASSSSRTGGWGEQYF; CDR3nt: TGTGCCAGCAGCTCGTCCCGGACAGGGGGCTGGGGCGAGCAGTACTTC; d_gene: TRBD1; v_gene: TRBV7-9; j_gene: TRBJ2-7; abundance: .
CDR3aa: CASWRQGRSYEQYF; CDR3nt: TGTGCCAGCTGGCGGCAGGGCCGCTCCTACGAGCAGTACTTC; d_gene: .; v_gene: TRBV5-4; j_gene: TRBJ2-7; abundance: .
CDR3aa: CASGRGAQYF; CDR3nt: TGTGCCTCTGGTCGTGGTGCGCAGTATTTT; d_gene: .; v_gene: TRBV14; j_gene: TRBJ2-3; abundance: .
CDR3aa: CASSPGRRRTEAFF; CDR3nt: TGTGCCAGCAGCCCGGGACGGAGAAGGACTGAAGCTTTCTTT; d_gene: .; v_gene: TRBV2; j_gene: TRBJ1-1; abundance: .
CDR3aa: CASSSQRGSSTDTQYF; CDR3nt: TGTGCCAGCAGCTCCCAACGGGGGAGTAGCACAGATACGCAGTATTTT; d_gene: .; v_gene: TRBV5-4; j_gene: TRBJ2-3; abundance: once
CDR3aa: CASSPPGQPESPLHF; CDR3nt: TGTGCCAGCAGTCCGCCGGGACAGCCAGAATCACCCCTCCACTTT; d_gene: TRBD1; v_gene: TRBV2; j_gene: TRBJ1-6; abundance: .
CDR3aa: CASSLRAGGPNYEQYF; CDR3nt: TGTGCCAGCAGTCTCCGAGCGGGGGGCCCCAACTACGAGCAGTACTTC; d_gene: TRBD2; v_gene: TRBV12-3/TRBV12-4; j_gene: TRBJ2-7; abundance: .
CDR3aa: CASSFATSPNEQFF; CDR3nt: TGCGCCAGCAGCTTCGCGACTAGCCCCAATGAGCAGTTCTTC; d_gene: TRBD2; v_gene: TRBV5-1; j_gene: TRBJ2-1; abundance: .
CDR3aa: CASSYDGQGVEQYF; CDR3nt: TGTGCCAGCAGTTACGACGGACAGGGGGTAGAGCAGTACTTC; d_gene: TRBD1; v_gene: TRBV6-5; j_gene: TRBJ2-7; abundance: .
CDR3aa: CSASPPGRNTEAFF; CDR3nt: TGCAGTGCTAGTCCCCCGGGGAGGAACACTGAAGCTTTCTTT; d_gene: .; v_gene: TRBV20-1; j_gene: TRBJ1-1; abundance: .
CDR3aa: CSARAGTVIYEQYF; CDR3nt: TGCAGTGCTAGAGCCGGGACAGTCATCTACGAGCAGTACTTC; d_gene: TRBD1; v_gene: TRBV20-1; j_gene: TRBJ2-7; abundance: .
CDR3aa: CATSRDHRDRSNGYTF; CDR3nt: TGTGCCACCAGCAGAGATCACCGGGACAGGTCGAATGGCTACACCTTC; d_gene: TRBD1; v_gene: TRBV15; j_gene: TRBJ1-2; abundance: .
CDR3aa: CAITNSAGQPQHF; CDR3nt: TGTGCCATCACCAACTCGGCGGGTCAGCCCCAGCATTTT; d_gene: .; v_gene: TRBV10-3; j_gene: TRBJ1-5; abundance: .
CDR3aa: CASSDPGQGSGANVLTF; CDR3nt: TGTGCCAGTAGTGATCCGGGACAGGGCTCTGGGGCCAACGTCCTGACTTTC; d_gene: TRBD1; v_gene: TRBV19; j_gene: TRBJ2-6; abundance: .
CDR3aa: CSVERIQGETQYF; CDR3nt: TGCAGCGTTGAAAGGATCCAGGGGGAGACCCAGTACTTC; d_gene: .; v_gene: TRBV29-1; j_gene: TRBJ2-5; abundance: .
CDR3aa: CASRTGGNTYEQYF; CDR3nt: TGTGCCAGCAGGACAGGGGGCAATACCTACGAGCAGTACTTC; d_gene: TRBD1; v_gene: TRBV6-5; j_gene: TRBJ2-7; abundance: .
CDR3aa: CASSVSTGAAYEQYF; CDR3nt: TGCGCCAGCAGCGTGAGTACAGGGGCGGCCTACGAGCAGTACTTC; d_gene: TRBD1; v_gene: TRBV5-1; j_gene: TRBJ2-7; abundance: .
CDR3aa: CASSFRGQSNEQFF; CDR3nt: TGTGCCAGCAGTTTCAGGGGCCAGAGTAATGAGCAGTTCTTC; d_gene: .; v_gene: TRBV12-3/TRBV12-4; j_gene: TRBJ2-1; abundance: .
CDR3aa: CASSHRDGNQPQHF; CDR3nt: TGTGCCAGCAGTCACAGGGATGGCAATCAGCCCCAGCATTTT; d_gene: .; v_gene: TRBV6-1; j_gene: TRBJ1-5; abundance: few
CDR3aa: CSAPRDRRYNEQFF; CDR3nt: TGCAGTGCTCCTCGGGACAGGCGCTACAATGAGCAGTTCTTC; d_gene: TRBD1; v_gene: TRBV20-1; j_gene: TRBJ2-1; abundance: .
CDR3aa: CASSVGSGQGEQFF; CDR3nt: TGTGCCAGCAGCGTAGGTAGCGGTCAGGGTGAGCAGTTCTTC; d_gene: .; v_gene: TRBV9; j_gene: TRBJ2-1; abundance: .
CDR3aa: CSARVQEATQYF; CDR3nt: TGCAGTGCTAGAGTACAGGAGGCGACCCAGTACTTC; d_gene: .; v_gene: TRBV20-1; j_gene: TRBJ2-5; abundance: .
CDR3aa: CASSYPDGSGSGYTF; CDR3nt: TGTGCCAGCAGTTACCCAGACGGCAGCGGCTCTGGCTACACCTTC; d_gene: .; v_gene: TRBV6-2/TRBV6-3; j_gene: TRBJ1-2; abundance: .
CDR3aa: CASSRDRLSTEAFF; CDR3nt: TGTGCCAGCAGCCGGGACAGGCTAAGCACTGAAGCTTTCTTT; d_gene: TRBD1; v_gene: TRBV7-2; j_gene: TRBJ1-1; abundance: .
CDR3aa: CATSRRAEGREQYF; CDR3nt: TGTGCCACCAGCCGCCGCGCGGAGGGGCGCGAGCAGTACTTC; d_gene: .; v_gene: TRBV15; j_gene: TRBJ2-7; abundance: .
CDR3aa: CSVEINEQFF; CDR3nt: TGCAGCGTTGAAATCAATGAGCAGTTCTTC; d_gene: .; v_gene: TRBV29-1; j_gene: TRBJ2-1; abundance: .
CDR3aa: CASSPQGLGGYTF; CDR3nt: TGTGCCAGCAGTCCCCAGGGCTTAGGAGGCTACACCTTC; d_gene: .; v_gene: TRBV6-4; j_gene: TRBJ1-2; abundance: .
CDR3aa: CASSQGLAGWENIQYF; CDR3nt: TGTGCCAGCAGCCAAGGGCTAGCGGGCTGGGAAAACATTCAGTACTTC; d_gene: TRBD2; v_gene: TRBV3-1; j_gene: TRBJ2-4; abundance: .
CDR3aa: CASSLKGQGHGYTF; CDR3nt: TGTGCCAGCAGTTTAAAGGGACAGGGACATGGCTACACCTTC; d_gene: TRBD1; v_gene: TRBV27; j_gene: TRBJ1-2; abundance: .
CDR3aa: CAISEYEATYEQYF; CDR3nt: TGTGCCATCAGTGAGTATGAAGCCACCTACGAGCAGTACTTC; d_gene: .; v_gene: TRBV10-3; j_gene: TRBJ2-7; abundance: .
CDR3aa: CASSLTRQQETQYF; CDR3nt: TGTGCCAGCAGCTTAACTAGACAACAAGAGACCCAGTACTTC; d_gene: .; v_gene: TRBV7-2; j_gene: TRBJ2-5; abundance: .
CDR3aa: CASSLSAAETQYF; CDR3nt: TGCGCCAGCAGCTTGAGTGCGGCGGAGACCCAGTACTTC; d_gene: .; v_gene: TRBV5-1; j_gene: TRBJ2-5; abundance: once
CDR3aa: CSVEGGGTGFF; CDR3nt: TGCAGCGTTGAAGGAGGGGGCACGGGTTTCTTT; d_gene: TRBD1; v_gene: TRBV29-1; j_gene: TRBJ1-1; abundance: once
CDR3aa: CASSDLGTQYF; CDR3nt: TGTGCCAGCAGCGACCTTGGTACGCAGTATTTT; d_gene: .; v_gene: TRBV5-4; j_gene: TRBJ2-3; abundance: .